This T cell receptor (beta chain) was captured in a study of metastatic and nonmetastatic thyroid tumors. Study-wide findings and caveats: Reported TCR beta diversity, measured in blood and tumor, was significantly higher for malignant thyroid tumors than for benign nodules.

Per the original methods: Built for papillary thyroid cancer, a distant-metastasis classifier drew on CDR3 differences across clinicopathological groups. TCRdb called clones again from the PCR reads with MiXCR. The V and J calls and clone size come from TCRdb's table, not from the authors' own analysis. The sample includes roughly 19,000 clones, 24% seen only once; the top ten take 5% to 7.5%. The CDR3 sequence is 11 residues long. CDR1 is DFQATT and CDR2 is SNEGSKA in the germline V gene (reference sequence). Trimming cost V 6 bases and J 12 bases, with 16 bases left between them. In the case of this clone: Its antigen remains unidentified.

Not a single patient had been given any form of treatment at any point before undergoing thyroid surgery. The source of this sequence is a female donor with papillary thyroid cancer or a benign thyroid nodule (not recorded which). Some clones in this sample may be carry-over from other donors' samples. This chain connects TRBV20-1 to TRBJ2-3; D is unresolved. Sequencing was done on a sample of tumor tissue. The CDR3 region has the DNA TGCAGTGCCGTGTCCCCAGATATTCAGTATTTT. This sequence encodes CSAVSPDIQYF.